The T cell receptor beta chain described here comes from a study of T-cell reconstitution after alpha-beta-depleted transplantation in children. Study observations and caveats: Expanded graft clones numbering several hundred reportedly gave rise to alpha-beta T cells about two months after transplant. The origin of high day-60 TCRbeta diversity in some patients lay in surviving recipient T cells and thymic progenitors.

Germline CDR1 is SQVTM and CDR2 is ANQGSEA. The CDR3 spans 16 residues. The V end was cut by 2 bases, the J end by 4 bases, with 20 bases between. This clonotype has a handful of counts. Its antigen is as yet unknown. Molecular barcoding with unique molecular identifiers was used for the TCRbeta library. One entry per CDR3 protein results from TCRdb running MiXCR on the PCR reads. The sample shows roughly 500,000 distinct CDR3 sequences, roughly a tenth of them seen only once. Source: PBMCs, taken before TCRalphabeta/CD19-depleted stem cell transplant. V gene TRBV29-1 combines with J gene TRBJ2-5; D tentatively reads TRBD1 or TRBD2 (7 bases each). This receptor was taken from a child aged 2-15 years with inherited bone marrow failure, due to receive a stem cell transplant. The CDR3 here is CSVEIPQGEGRETQYF. CDR3 bases: TGCAGCGTTGAAATCCCGCAGGGGGAGGGGCGAGAGACCCAGTACTTC.